These 7 T cell receptor beta chains were all obtained from the same sample, sequenced in a study of CD4 T cells in relation to SARS-CoV-2 and coronaviruses. No cognate antigen is known for these TCRs. Before the COVID-19 pandemic, during about 2010-2018, CD4+ T cells were taken from unexposed donors. The cells were cultured for about 10 days before CD4+ T cells were isolated. Repertoires were generated with immunoSEQ multiplex PCR, while TCRdb's copy carries only in-frame clones and drops some. The sample shows some 29,000 clones, around 76% of them seen only once. Sequenced material: CD4+ T cells from PBMCs, cultured in vitro. Source of these receptors: a human donor in good health.

V gene TRBV6-2 or TRBV6-3 combines with J gene TRBJ2-3, with TRBD2 identical over 16 bases. Trimming removed 4 bases from V and 4 bases from J; junction bases left unmatched: 5. The length of the CDR3 is 17 residues. Germline assignment: CDR1 MNHEY and CDR2 SVGEGT. The CDR3 region has the DNA TGTGCCAGCAGTTCCCCGGGACTAGCGGGGGGGTCAGATACGCAGTATTTT. As protein: CASSSPGLAGGSDTQYF.

The V call is TRBV14, the J call TRBJ1-3; D ambiguous. The CDR3 contains 14 residues. Trimming stripped 5 bases from V and 0 bases from J, with 8 bases between. The germline gives CDR1 SGHDN, CDR2 FVKESK. CDR3 sequence (DNA): TGTGCCAGCAGCTCGACTGCCTCTGGAAACACCATATATTTT. It encodes CASSSTASGNTIYF.

The chain links TRBV14 to TRBJ2-3; TRBD2 agrees at 8 bases. Germline CDR1 SGHDN, CDR2 FVKESK. The CDR3 spans 17 residues. Trimming at V came to 1 base and at J to 4 bases, leaving 10 bases not matched to a gene. In DNA, the CDR3 is TGTGCCAGCAGCCAAGGTATCAAGCGGGGGACGTCAGATACGCAGTATTTT. This translates into CASSQGIKRGTSDTQYF.

The chain is built from TRBV2 and TRBJ1-4; D is possibly TRBD1 (5 bases). Germline V gives CDR1 SNHLY, CDR2 FYNNEI. The CDR3 extends over 13 amino acids. V shed 8 bases and J shed 8 bases, with 15 bases lying between them. The CDR3 sequence is CASGRGQGEKLFF. CDR3 nucleotide sequence: TGTGCCAGCGGACGCGGGCAGGGCGAAAAACTGTTTTTT.

This chain connects TRBV30 to TRBJ1-2; D unclear. This CDR3 is 15 amino acids long. V lost 0 bases to trimming and J lost 2 bases, with 13 bases between them. CDR1 and CDR2 from the germline V gene are GTSNPN and SVGIG (reference sequence). Here the CDR3 reads CAWSVSLSRNYGYTF. The CDR3 region has the DNA TGTGCCTGGAGTGTATCCCTTTCCCGAAACTATGGCTACACCTTC.

Here the CDR3 DNA reads TGTGCCAGCTCACCACGCCTTCGAGGTACAGGGCGGCACGAGCAGTACTTC. Protein product: CASSPRLRGTGRHEQYF. The V call is TRBV18, the J call TRBJ2-7; D is perhaps TRBD1 (6 bases). The germline CDR1 and CDR2 sequences are KGHSH and LQKENI. The CDR3 extends over 17 amino acids. The V end was cut by 1 base, the J end by 5 bases, with 21 bases between.

This chain joins TRBV5-1 and TRBJ1-3; 11 bases are a match to TRBD1. J gave up 5 bases and V 4 bases, and 5 bases lay outside the gene matches. Germline CDR1 SGHRS, CDR2 YFSETQ. CDR3 length equals 15 residues. As DNA, the CDR3 is TGCGCCAGCAGCCTCGGACAGGGGGCAAGAAACACCATATATTTT. Protein sequence: CASSLGQGARNTIYF.